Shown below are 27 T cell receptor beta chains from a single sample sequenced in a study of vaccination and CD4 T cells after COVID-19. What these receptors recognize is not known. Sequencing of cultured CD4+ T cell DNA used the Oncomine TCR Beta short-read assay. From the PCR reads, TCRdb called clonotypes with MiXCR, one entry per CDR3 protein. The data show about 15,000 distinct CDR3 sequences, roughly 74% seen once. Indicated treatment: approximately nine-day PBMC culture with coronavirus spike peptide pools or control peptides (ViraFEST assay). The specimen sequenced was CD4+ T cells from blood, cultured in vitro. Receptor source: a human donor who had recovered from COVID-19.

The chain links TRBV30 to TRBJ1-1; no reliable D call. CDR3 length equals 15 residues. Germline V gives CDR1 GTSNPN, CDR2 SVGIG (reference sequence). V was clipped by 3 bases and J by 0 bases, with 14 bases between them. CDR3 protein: CAWRRVRNMNTEAFF. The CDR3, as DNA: TGTGCCTGGAGGCGGGTCAGGAACATGAACACTGAAGCTTTCTTT.

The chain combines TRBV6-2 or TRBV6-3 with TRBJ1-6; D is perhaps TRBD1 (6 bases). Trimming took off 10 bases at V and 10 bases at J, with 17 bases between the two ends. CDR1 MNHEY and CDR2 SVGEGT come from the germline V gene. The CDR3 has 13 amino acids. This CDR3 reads CATTEQGRSPLHF. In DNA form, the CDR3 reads TGTGCCACAACCGAACAGGGAAGGTCACCCCTCCACTTT.

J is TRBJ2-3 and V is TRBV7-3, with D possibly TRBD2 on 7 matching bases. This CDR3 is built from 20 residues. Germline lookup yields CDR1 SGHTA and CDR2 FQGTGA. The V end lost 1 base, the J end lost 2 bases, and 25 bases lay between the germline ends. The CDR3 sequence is CASSLKGGQGRSGNTDTQYF. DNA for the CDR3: TGTGCCAGCAGCTTAAAGGGGGGGCAGGGACGTAGCGGAAACACAGATACGCAGTATTTT. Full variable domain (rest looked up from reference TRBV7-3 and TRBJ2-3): GAGVSQTPSNKVTEKGKYVELRCDPISGHTALYWYRQSLGQGPEFLIYFQGTGAADDSGLPNDRFFAVRPEGSVSTLKIQRTERGDSAVYLCASSLKGGQGRSGNTDTQYFGPGTRLTVL.

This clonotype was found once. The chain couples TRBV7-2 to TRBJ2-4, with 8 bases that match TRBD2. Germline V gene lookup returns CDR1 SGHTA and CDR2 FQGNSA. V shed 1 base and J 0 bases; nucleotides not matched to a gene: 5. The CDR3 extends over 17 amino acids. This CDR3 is CASSLVGSGKAKNIQYF. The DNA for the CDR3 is TGTGCCAGCAGCTTAGTGGGTAGCGGGAAAGCCAAAAACATTCAGTACTTC. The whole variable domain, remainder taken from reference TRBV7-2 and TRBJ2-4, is GAGVSQSPSNKVTEKGKDVELRCDPISGHTALYWYRQSLGQGLEFLIYFQGNSAPDKSGLPSDRFSAERTGGSVSTLTIQRTQQEDSAVYLCASSLVGSGKAKNIQYFGAGTRLSVL.

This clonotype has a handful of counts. CDR3 residues: CASSRGTVYSNQPQHF. As DNA, the CDR3 is TGTGCCAGCTCTAGGGGGACAGTTTATAGCAATCAGCCCCAGCATTTT. The chain carries TRBV6-1 and TRBJ1-5; 7 positions match TRBD1. The trim removed 8 bases at V and 0 bases at J, leaving 10 bases unmatched. Germline V gene sequence: CDR1 MNHNS, CDR2 SASEGT. CDR3 length: 16 residues.

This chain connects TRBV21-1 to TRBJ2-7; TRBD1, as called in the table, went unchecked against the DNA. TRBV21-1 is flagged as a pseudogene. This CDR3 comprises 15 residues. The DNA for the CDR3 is TGTGCCAGCAGCAAAGAGGCGGGGGCCTCCTACGAGCAGTACTTC. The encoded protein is CASSKEAGASYEQYF.

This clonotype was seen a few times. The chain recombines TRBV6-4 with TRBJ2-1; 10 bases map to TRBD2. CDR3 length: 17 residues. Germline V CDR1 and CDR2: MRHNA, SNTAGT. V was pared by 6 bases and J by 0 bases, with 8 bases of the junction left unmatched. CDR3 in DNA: TGTGCCAGCAGCCAAGGGGCTAGCGGGAGCTCCTACAATGAGCAGTTCTTC. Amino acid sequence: CASSQGASGSSYNEQFF.

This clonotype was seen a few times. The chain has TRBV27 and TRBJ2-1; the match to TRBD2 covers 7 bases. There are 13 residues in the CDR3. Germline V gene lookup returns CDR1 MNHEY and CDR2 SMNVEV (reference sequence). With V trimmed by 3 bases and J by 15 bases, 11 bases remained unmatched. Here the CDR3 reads CASSFLRSTSRFF. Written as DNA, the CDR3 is TGTGCCAGCAGTTTCCTCAGGTCGACTAGCCGGTTCTTC.

The CDR3: CAVSRGQGYIQYF. The CDR3 DNA reads TGTGCCGTCAGCCGTGGCCAGGGATACATTCAGTACTTC. The chain joins TRBV19 to TRBJ2-4; TRBD1 might be the D (5 bases). Trimming left V 11 bases short and J 8 bases short, with 19 bases between. Germline lookup yields CDR1 LNHDA and CDR2 SQIVND (reference sequence). The length of the CDR3 is 13 residues.

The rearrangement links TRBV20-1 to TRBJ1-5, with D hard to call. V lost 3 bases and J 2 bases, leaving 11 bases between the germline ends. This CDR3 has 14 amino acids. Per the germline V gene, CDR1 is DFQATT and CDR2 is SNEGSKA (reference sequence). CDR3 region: CSARGNWGNQPQHF. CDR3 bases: TGCAGTGCTAGGGGGAATTGGGGCAATCAGCCCCAGCATTTT.

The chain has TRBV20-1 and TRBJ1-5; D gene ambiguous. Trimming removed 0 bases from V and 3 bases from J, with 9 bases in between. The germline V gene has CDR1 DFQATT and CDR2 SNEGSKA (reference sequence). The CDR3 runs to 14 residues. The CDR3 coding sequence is TGCAGTGCTAGAGACTTGAGACCCAATCAGCCCCAGCATTTT. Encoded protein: CSARDLRPNQPQHF.

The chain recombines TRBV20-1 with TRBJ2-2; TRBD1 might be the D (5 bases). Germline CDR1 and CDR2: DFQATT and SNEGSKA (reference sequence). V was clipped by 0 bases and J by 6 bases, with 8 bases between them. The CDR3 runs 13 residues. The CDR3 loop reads CSARDLGAGELFF. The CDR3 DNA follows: TGCAGTGCTAGAGATTTAGGGGCCGGGGAGCTGTTTTTT.

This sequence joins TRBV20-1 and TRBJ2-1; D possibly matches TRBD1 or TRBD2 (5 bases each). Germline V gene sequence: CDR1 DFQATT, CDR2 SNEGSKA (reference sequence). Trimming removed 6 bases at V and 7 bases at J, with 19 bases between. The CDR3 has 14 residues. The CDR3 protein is CSASIGTVENEQFF. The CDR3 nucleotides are TGCAGTGCCTCAATAGGGACGGTGGAAAATGAGCAGTTCTTC.

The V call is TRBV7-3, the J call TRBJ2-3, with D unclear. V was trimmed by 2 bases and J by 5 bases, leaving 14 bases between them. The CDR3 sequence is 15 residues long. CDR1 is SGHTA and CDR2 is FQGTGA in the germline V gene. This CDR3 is CASSLDPAGRDTQYF. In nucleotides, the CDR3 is TGTGCCAGCAGCTTAGACCCAGCCGGCAGAGATACGCAGTATTTT.

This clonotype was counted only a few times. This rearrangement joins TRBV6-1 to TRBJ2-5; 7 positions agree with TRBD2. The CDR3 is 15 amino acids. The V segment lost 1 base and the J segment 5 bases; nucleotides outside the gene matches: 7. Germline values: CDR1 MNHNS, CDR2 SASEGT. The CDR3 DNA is TGTGCCAGCAGTGAAGGGGTGGGGAGGGTTGAGACCCAGTACTTC. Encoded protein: CASSEGVGRVETQYF.

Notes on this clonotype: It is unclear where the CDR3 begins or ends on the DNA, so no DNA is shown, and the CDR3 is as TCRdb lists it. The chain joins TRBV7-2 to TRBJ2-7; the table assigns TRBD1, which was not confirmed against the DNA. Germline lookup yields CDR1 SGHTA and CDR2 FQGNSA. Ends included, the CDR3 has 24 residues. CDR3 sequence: CASTNQTSMYLCASRPGGGHEQYF.

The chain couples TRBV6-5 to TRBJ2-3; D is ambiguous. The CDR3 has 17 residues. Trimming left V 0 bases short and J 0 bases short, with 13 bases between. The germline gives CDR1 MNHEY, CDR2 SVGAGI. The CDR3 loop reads CASSYSSSSVSTDTQYF. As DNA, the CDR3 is TGTGCCAGCAGTTACTCGTCTTCGTCGGTAAGCACAGATACGCAGTATTTT.

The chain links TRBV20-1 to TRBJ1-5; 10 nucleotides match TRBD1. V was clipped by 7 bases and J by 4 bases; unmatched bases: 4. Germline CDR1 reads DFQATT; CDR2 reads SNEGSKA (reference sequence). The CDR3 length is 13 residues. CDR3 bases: TGCAGTGGGACAGGGGGAAGGAATCAGCCCCAGCATTTT. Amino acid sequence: CSGTGGRNQPQHF.

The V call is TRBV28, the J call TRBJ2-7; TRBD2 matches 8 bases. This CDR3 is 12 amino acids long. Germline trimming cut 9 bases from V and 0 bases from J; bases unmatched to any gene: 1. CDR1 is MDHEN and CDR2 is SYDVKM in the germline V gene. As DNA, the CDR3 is TGTGCCAGTGGACTAGCCTCCTACGAGCAGTACTTC. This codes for CASGLASYEQYF.

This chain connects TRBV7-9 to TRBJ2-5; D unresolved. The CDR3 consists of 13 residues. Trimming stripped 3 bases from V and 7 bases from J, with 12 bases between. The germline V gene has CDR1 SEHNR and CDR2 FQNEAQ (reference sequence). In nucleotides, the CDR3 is TGTGCCAGCAGCTTGTGGGCGCTCGGGACCCAGTACTTC. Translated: CASSLWALGTQYF. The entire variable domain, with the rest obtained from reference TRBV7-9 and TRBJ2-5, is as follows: DTGVSQNPRHKITKRGQNVTFRCDPISEHNRLYWYRQTLGQGPEFLTYFQNEAQLEKSRLLSDRFSAERPKGSFSTLEIQRTEQGDSAMYLCASSLWALGTQYFGPGTRLLVL.

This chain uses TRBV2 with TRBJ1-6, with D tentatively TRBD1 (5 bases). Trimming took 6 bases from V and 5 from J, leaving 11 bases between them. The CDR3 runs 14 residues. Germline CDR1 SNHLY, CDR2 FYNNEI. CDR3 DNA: TGTGCCAGCAGGTACCGCAGGGATAATTCACCCCTCCACTTT. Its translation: CASRYRRDNSPLHF.

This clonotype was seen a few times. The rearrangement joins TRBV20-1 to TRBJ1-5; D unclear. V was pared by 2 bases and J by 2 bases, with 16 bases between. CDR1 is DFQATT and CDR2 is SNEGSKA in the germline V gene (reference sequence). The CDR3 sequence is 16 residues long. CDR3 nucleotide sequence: TGCAGTGCTAGACCTTCCAAGGGTAGGGGCAATCAGCCCCAGCATTTT. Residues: CSARPSKGRGNQPQHF.

CDR3 in DNA: TGTGCCAGCAGTTCCCTTGGGACCATTAACTATGGCTACACCTTC. Protein product: CASSSLGTINYGYTF. The genes are TRBV12-3 or TRBV12-4 and TRBJ1-2; possible D gene TRBD1, 5 bases. V lost 4 bases and J 1 base, leaving 13 bases between the germline ends. The CDR3 contains 15 residues.

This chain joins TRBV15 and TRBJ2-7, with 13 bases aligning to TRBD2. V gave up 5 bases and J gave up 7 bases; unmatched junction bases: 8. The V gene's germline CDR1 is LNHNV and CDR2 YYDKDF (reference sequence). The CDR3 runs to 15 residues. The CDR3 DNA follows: TGTGCCACCAGCGTGGGACTAGCGGGGTCGGGAGAGCAGTACTTC. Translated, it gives CATSVGLAGSGEQYF.

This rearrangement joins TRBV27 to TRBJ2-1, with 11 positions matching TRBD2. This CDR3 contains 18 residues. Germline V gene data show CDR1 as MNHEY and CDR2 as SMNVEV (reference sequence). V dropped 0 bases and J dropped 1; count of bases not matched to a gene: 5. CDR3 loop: CASSLSRLAGRSYNEQFF. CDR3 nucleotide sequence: TGTGCCAGCAGTTTATCCCGACTAGCGGGAAGGTCCTACAATGAGCAGTTCTTC.

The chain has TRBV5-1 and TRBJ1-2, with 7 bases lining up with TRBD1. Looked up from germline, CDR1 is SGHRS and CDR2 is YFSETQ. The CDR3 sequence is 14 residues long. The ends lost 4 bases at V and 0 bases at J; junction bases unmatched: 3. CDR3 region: CASSRTGPNYGYTF. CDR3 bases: TGCGCCAGCAGCCGGACAGGCCCTAACTATGGCTACACCTTC.

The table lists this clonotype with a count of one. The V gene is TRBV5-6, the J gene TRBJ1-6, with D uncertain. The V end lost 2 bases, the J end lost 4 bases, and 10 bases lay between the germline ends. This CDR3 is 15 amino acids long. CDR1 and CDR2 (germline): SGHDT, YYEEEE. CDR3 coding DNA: TGTGCCAGCAGCTTAAACAGTTTGTATAATTCACCCCTCCACTTT. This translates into CASSLNSLYNSPLHF. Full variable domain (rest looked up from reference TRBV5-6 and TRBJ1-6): DAGVTQSPTHLIKTRGQQVTLRCSPKSGHDTVSWYQQALGQGPQFIFQYYEEEERQRGNFPDRFSGHQFPNYSSELNVNALLLGDSALYLCASSLNSLYNSPLHFGNGTRLTVT.